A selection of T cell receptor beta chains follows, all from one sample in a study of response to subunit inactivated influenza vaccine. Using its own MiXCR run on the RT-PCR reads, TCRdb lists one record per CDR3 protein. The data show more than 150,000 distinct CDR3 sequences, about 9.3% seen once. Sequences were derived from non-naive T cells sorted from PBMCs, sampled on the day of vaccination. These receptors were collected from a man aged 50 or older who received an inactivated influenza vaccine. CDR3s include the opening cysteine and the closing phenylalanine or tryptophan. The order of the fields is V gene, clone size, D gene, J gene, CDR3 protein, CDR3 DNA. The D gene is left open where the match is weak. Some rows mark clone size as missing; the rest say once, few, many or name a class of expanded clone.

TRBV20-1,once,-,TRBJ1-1,CSAPQAFF,TGCAGTGCCCCACAAGCTTTCTTT
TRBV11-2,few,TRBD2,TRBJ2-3,CASSPLAGTTDTQYF,TGTGCCAGCAGCCCGTTAGCGGGGACCACAGATACGCAGTATTTT
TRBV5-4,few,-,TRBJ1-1,CASSFTAGLGAFF,TGTGCCAGCAGCTTCACGGCAGGATTAGGAGCTTTCTTT
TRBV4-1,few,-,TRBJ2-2,CASSQVGQKNTGELFF,TGCGCCAGCAGCCAAGTCGGACAGAAGAACACCGGGGAGCTGTTTTTT
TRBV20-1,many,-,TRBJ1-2,CSASGAQADHGYTF,TGCAGTGCTAGCGGGGCCCAGGCGGACCATGGCTACACCTTC
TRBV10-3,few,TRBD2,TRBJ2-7,CAIGGSGNEQYF,TGTGCCATCGGGGGTAGCGGGAACGAGCAGTACTTC
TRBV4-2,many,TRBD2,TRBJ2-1,CASSYLGLAGGIFDEQFF,TGTGCCAGCAGCTATCTGGGACTAGCGGGGGGGATATTCGATGAGCAGTTCTTC
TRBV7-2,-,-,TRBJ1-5,CASSLGTPNQPQHF,TGTGCCAGCAGCTTAGGGACACCCAATCAGCCCCAGCATTTT
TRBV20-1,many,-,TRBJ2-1,CSLSGLLSPITNEQFF,TGCAGTCTCTCGGGACTCCTTTCACCAATTACCAATGAGCAGTTCTTC
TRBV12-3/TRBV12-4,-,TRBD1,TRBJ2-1,CASSMTGSGEQFF,TGTGCCAGCAGTATGACAGGGAGCGGTGAGCAGTTCTTC
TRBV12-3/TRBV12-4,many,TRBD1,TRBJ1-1,CASSFSAYRGTEAFF,TGTGCCAGCAGTTTTTCGGCGTACAGGGGTACTGAAGCTTTCTTT
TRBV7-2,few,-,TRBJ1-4,CASSLGTFSEKLFF,TGTGCCAGCAGCTTAGGGACCTTCTCGGAAAAACTGTTTTTT
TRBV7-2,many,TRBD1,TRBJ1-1,CASSFRDSPEAFF,TGTGCCAGCAGCTTTCGGGACAGCCCTGAAGCTTTCTTT
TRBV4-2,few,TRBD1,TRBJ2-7,CASSQEGTGRPYEQYF,TGTGCCAGCAGCCAAGAAGGGACAGGGCGTCCCTACGAGCAGTACTTC
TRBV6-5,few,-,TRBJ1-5,CASSYSIDPNQPQHF,TGTGCCAGCAGTTACTCGATTGACCCCAATCAGCCCCAGCATTTT
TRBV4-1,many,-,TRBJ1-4,CASSQATGTNEKLFF,TGCGCCAGCAGCCAAGCTACAGGGACTAATGAAAAACTGTTTTTT
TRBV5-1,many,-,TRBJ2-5,CASSGQGAMETQYF,TGCGCCAGCAGCGGACAAGGAGCGATGGAGACCCAGTACTTC
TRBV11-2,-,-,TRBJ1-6,CASSTSKNSPLHF,TGTGCCAGCAGCACCTCAAAGAATTCACCCCTCCACTTT
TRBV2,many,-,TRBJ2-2,CATGGGSGTGELFF,TGTGCCACCGGAGGGGGCTCTGGCACCGGGGAGCTGTTTTTT
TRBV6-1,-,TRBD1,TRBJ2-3,CASTTGTGDWNTQYF,TGTGCCAGCACCACGGGGACAGGAGACTGGAATACGCAGTATTTT
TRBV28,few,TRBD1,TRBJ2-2,CASSLAGQGFTGELFF,TGTGCCAGCAGTTTGGCGGGACAGGGGTTCACCGGGGAGCTGTTTTTT
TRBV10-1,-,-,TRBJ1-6,CASSRDGGNSPLHF,TGCGCCAGCAGCCGGGACGGGGGTAATTCACCCCTCCACTTT
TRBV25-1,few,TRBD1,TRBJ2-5,CASSAGTGGQTQYF,TGTGCCAGCAGTGCGGGGACAGGGGGCCAGACCCAGTACTTC
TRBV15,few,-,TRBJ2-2,CATSRDLGGATGELFF,TGTGCCACCAGCAGAGATTTAGGGGGAGCTACCGGGGAGCTGTTTTTT